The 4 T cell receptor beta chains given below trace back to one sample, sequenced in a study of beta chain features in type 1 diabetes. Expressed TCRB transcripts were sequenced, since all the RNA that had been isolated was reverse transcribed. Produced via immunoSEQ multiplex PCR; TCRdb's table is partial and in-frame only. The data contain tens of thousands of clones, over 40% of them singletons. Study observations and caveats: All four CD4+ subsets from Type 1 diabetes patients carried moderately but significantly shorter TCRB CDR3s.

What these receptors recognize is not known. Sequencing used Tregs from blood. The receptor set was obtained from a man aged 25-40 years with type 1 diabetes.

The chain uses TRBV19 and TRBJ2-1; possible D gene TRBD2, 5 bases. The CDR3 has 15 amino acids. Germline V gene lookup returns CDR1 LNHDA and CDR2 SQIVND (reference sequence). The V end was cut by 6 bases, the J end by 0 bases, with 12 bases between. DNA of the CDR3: TGTGCCAGTAGGCCGGACTTAACCTCCTACAATGAGCAGTTCTTC. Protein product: CASRPDLTSYNEQFF.

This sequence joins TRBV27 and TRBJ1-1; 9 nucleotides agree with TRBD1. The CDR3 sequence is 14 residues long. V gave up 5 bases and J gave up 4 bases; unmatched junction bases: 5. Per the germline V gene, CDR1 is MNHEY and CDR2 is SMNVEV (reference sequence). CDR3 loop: CASSKGQGSTEAFF. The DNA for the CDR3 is TGTGCCAGCAGTAAAGGACAGGGGAGCACTGAAGCTTTCTTT.

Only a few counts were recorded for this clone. This chain's CDR3 is CASSIGDQGIHGYTF. In DNA, the CDR3 is TGTGCCAGTAGTATCGGTGACCAGGGGATACATGGCTACACCTTC. The chain links TRBV19 to TRBJ1-2, with D possibly matching TRBD1 (6 bases). Per germline, CDR1 LNHDA and CDR2 SQIVND (reference sequence). The V end was cut by 3 bases, the J end by 6 bases, with 17 bases between. The CDR3 has 15 amino acids.

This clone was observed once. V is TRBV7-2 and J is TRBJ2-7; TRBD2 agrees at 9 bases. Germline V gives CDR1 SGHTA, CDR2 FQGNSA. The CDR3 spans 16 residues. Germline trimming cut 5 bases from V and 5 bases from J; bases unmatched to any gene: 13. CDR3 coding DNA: TGTGCCAGCAGCCCCTGGGCGGGAGGGGTGGTAAACGAGCAGTACTTC. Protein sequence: CASSPWAGGVVNEQYF. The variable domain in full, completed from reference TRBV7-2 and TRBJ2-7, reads GAGVSQSPSNKVTEKGKDVELRCDPISGHTALYWYRQSLGQGLEFLIYFQGNSAPDKSGLPSDRFSAERTGGSVSTLTIQRTQQEDSAVYLCASSPWAGGVVNEQYFGPGTRLTVT.